A selection of T cell receptor beta chains follows, all from one sample in a study of PD-L1 blockade in urothelial cancer. Data came from immunoSEQ multiplex PCR; TCRdb stores just in-frame clones and leaves some out. The table records about 48,000 clones, about 90% of them present only once. The starting material was PBMCs, obtained around atezolizumab (anti-PD-L1) treatment. All receptors come from a man aged 55-75 years with urothelial cancer. Each CDR3 is given with its conserved first and last residue. A D gene is named only where the DNA matches it firmly. Rows may omit the clone size; those that give it use once, few, many or a size class.

.	.	TRBJ1-1	TRBV11-3	TGTGCCAGCAGCTTAGACAGAATGAACACTGAAGCTTTCTTT	CASSLDRMNTEAFF
TRBD2	.	TRBJ2-1	TRBV7-3	TGTGCCAGCAGCCCCCCCGATAGCGGGTATAATGAGCAGTTCTTC	CASSPPDSGYNEQFF
.	.	TRBJ1-4	TRBV30	TGTGCCTGGAGTGTTGGGGGGGCTGGTGAAAAACTGTTTTTT	CAWSVGGAGEKLFF
.	.	TRBJ1-5	TRBV5-6	TGTGCCAGCAGCTTCCGGCTAACCTCAGGTCAGCCCCAGCATTTT	CASSFRLTSGQPQHF
TRBD2	once	TRBJ2-5	TRBV19	TGTGCCAGTAGTACCCCCGGACTAGCGGGGAGAGAGACCCAGTACTTC	CASSTPGLAGRETQYF
TRBD1	.	TRBJ2-3	TRBV19	TGTGCCAGTAGTACGACAGGGACAGATACGCAGTATTTT	CASSTTGTDTQYF
.	.	TRBJ1-6	TRBV7-6	TGTGCCAGCAGCTTAGCCCGCTTCAGGGGCCAGGGGTATAATTCACCCCTCCACTTT	CASSLARFRGQGYNSPLHF
TRBD1	.	TRBJ2-7	TRBV28	TGTGCCAGCAGTGAAGGGGACAGGCTCTACGAGCAGTACTTC	CASSEGDRLYEQYF
.	.	TRBJ1-6	TRBV11-2	TGTGCCAGCAGCTTAGATTGGCAGGGGCATCTACCCCTCCACTTT	CASSLDWQGHLPLHF
.	.	TRBJ1-2	TRBV19	TGTGCCAGTAGTATTCCTGGCGGAATAAACTATGGCTACACCTTC	CASSIPGGINYGYTF
.	.	TRBJ1-5	TRBV4-2	TGTGCCAGCAGCCAAGGGAGTGGGGCGAGCAATCAGCCCCAGCATTTT	CASSQGSGASNQPQHF
TRBD1	.	TRBJ1-1	TRBV5-1	TGCGCCAGCAGCCTGGGGACAGGAGATAACACTGAAGCTTTCTTT	CASSLGTGDNTEAFF
TRBD1	.	TRBJ1-1	TRBV29-1	TGCAGCGTTCGACAGGGAGGAGAAACTGAAGCTTTCTTT	CSVRQGGETEAFF
.	.	TRBJ2-2	TRBV4-2	TGTGCCAGCAGCCAAGCGTCACTGGGGACTCAAACCGGGGAGCTGTTTTTT	CASSQASLGTQTGELFF
.	.	TRBJ1-2	TRBV13	TGTGCCAGCAGCTTCCCTTATGGCTACACCTTC	CASSFPYGYTF
TRBD1	.	TRBJ2-7	TRBV5-1	TGCGCCAGCAGCCAGACAGGGGGCTACGAGCAGTACTTC	CASSQTGGYEQYF
.	once	TRBJ2-1	TRBV5-6	TGTGCCAGCAGCTTCGGACTACTTAAGTCCTACAATGAGCAGTTCTTC	CASSFGLLKSYNEQFF
TRBD2	once	TRBJ2-3	TRBV27	TGTGCCAGCGGAAAGTGGACTAGCGGGAGCACAGATACGCAGTATTTT	CASGKWTSGSTDTQYF
.	.	TRBJ2-2	TRBV2	TGTGCCAGCAGTGAAGGGGTTAGCGGAAACACCGGGGAGCTGTTTTTT	CASSEGVSGNTGELFF
TRBD1	.	TRBJ1-2	TRBV27	TGTGCCAGCAGAACTCGGGACAGTCTTCTCTATGGCTACACCTTC	CASRTRDSLLYGYTF
.	.	TRBJ2-5	TRBV7-9	TGTGCCAGCAGCTACCCGGGACTCCAAGAGACCCAGTACTTC	CASSYPGLQETQYF
.	.	TRBJ2-1	TRBV11-2	TGTGCCAGCAGCTTAGTCCACCGTGGGGGGGGGCCCTACAATGAGCAGTTCTTC	CASSLVHRGGGPYNEQFF